One sample yielded the 5 T cell receptor beta chains listed below, sequenced in a study of identical twins (dated by TCRdb to the mid-2010s). Library creation used 5' RACE. This sample was sequenced with an Illumina HiSeq 2000. The public reads were run again by TCRdb, first through fastp at Q25 and then through MiXCR, and only productive beta chains were kept. For every CDR3 protein sequence, its rows merge into one entry that carries the most common genes and DNA. This sample gives around 250,000 distinct CDR3 sequences in total; about 13% of them show up just once. Clones ranked in the top ten supply roughly 4.2% of the sample. These data were also reused for a study on yellow fever vaccine responses in identical twins.

Sample: memory (CD45RO+) T cells sorted from blood. This specimen's cell subset or site label, interpreted: CD45RO+ enriched T cells. All receptors derive from a woman younger than 30 in good health.

This clonotype was found a few times. The chain links TRBV5-1 to TRBJ2-5; 9 bases map to TRBD2. Germline loops: CDR1 SGHRS, CDR2 YFSETQ. Trimming at V came to 1 base and at J to 1 base, leaving 2 bases not matched to a gene. CDR3 length: 15 amino acids. CDR3: CASSLISGGQETQYF. CDR3 sequence (DNA): TGCGCCAGCAGCTTGATTAGCGGGGGCCAAGAGACCCAGTACTTC.

V and J are TRBV14 and TRBJ2-2; 7 bases map to TRBD1. This CDR3 comprises 16 residues. CDR1 is SGHDN, CDR2 FVKESK, per germline. Trimming removed 3 bases from V and 2 bases from J; junction bases left unmatched: 6. The DNA of the CDR3 is TGTGCCAGCAGCCACAGAGGACAGGCAAACACCGGGGAGCTGTTTTTT. Amino acid sequence: CASSHRGQANTGELFF.

This clonotype has a handful of counts. The rearrangement uses TRBV19 and TRBJ2-4, with D possibly called TRBD1 or TRBD2 (5 bases each). This CDR3 is 13 amino acids long. The germline CDR1 and CDR2 sequences are LNHDA and SQIVND (reference sequence). With 7 bases removed from V and 11 bases from J, the gap between germline ends came to 18 bases. In nucleotides, the CDR3 is TGTGCCAGTAACCCCTCGGGGTGGACATTTCAGTACTTC. This sequence encodes CASNPSGWTFQYF.

The CDR3 DNA reads as TGCAGTGCCCTTGGAGACAGGGCGTCCGAGCAGTACTTC. Amino acid sequence: CSALGDRASEQYF. This chain uses TRBV20-1 with TRBJ2-7, with 7 positions matching TRBD1. V trimming: 6 bases; J trimming: 6 bases; junction bases outside the gene matches: 11. The V gene's germline CDR1 is DFQATT and CDR2 SNEGSKA (reference sequence). This CDR3 is built from 13 residues.

This clonotype was recorded only once. The V gene is TRBV9, the J gene TRBJ2-7; TRBD1 aligns across 9 bases. The CDR3 runs 14 residues. The V segment lost 4 bases and the J segment 4 bases; nucleotides outside the gene matches: 6. In germline, CDR1 is SGDLS, CDR2 YYNGEE. CDR3 bases: TGTGCCAGCAGCCCCCCCGGGACAGGGTACGAGCAGTACTTC. Translating gives CASSPPGTGYEQYF.